This T cell receptor (beta chain) was captured by sequencing in a study of T cell responses to AZD1222 COVID-19 vaccine. Generated by immunoSEQ multiplex PCR, the TCRdb table keeps only in-frame clones and is missing some. The repertoire holds approximately 120,000 clones, with roughly 90% as singletons. Whole-study findings and limits: Clonal diversity may have been underestimated in mostly white British donors. Repertoire collection took place solely once the T cell response had peaked. Baseline seropositivity characterized only a handful of AZD1222 recipients.

Germline CDR1 MNHEY, CDR2 SVGAGI. V shed 6 bases and J 3 bases; nucleotides not matched to a gene: 6. CDR3 size: 15 residues. In regard to this clone: Its specificity is not known.

The receptor was derived from an adult in good health. The sequencing here drew on peripheral blood, taken on day 0 of AZD1222 vaccination. The chain carries TRBV6-5 and TRBJ2-3, with 10 bases fitting TRBD2. CDR3 sequence (DNA): TGTGCCAGCAGGGCGGGACTAGCGCCTACAGATACGCAGTATTTT. Protein sequence: CASRAGLAPTDTQYF.